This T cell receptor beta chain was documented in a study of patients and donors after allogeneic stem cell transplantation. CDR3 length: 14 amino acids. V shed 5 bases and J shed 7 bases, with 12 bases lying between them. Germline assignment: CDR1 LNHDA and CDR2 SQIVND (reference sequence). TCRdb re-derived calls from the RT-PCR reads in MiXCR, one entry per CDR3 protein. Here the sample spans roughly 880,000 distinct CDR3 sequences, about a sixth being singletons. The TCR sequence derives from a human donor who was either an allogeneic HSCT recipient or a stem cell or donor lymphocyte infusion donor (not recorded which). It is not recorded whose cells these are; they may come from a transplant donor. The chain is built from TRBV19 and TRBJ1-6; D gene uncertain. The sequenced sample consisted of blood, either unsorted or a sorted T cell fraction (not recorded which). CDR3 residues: CASSRGSGNSPLHF. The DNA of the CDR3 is TGTGCCAGTAGTCGCGGGTCTGGGAATTCACCCCTCCACTTT.